The 27 T cell receptor beta chains below were found in one sample sequenced in a study of cytomegalovirus exposure and HLA in healthy donors. With 60 Vbeta and 13 Jbeta primers, the PCR was carried out. Profiled with immunoSEQ multiplex PCR; TCRdb holds only in-frame clones, not every one. The sample has about 160,000 clones, approximately 80% seen once. Sample: PBMCs. Receptor source: a woman aged 40 to 50 in good health and CMV-seropositive.

This chain connects TRBV9 to TRBJ2-5; 9 bases align to TRBD2. Germline CDR1 reads SGDLS; CDR2 reads YYNGEE. J was trimmed by 1 base and V by 5 bases; bases with no gene match: 6. The CDR3 runs 15 residues. The CDR3 coding sequence is TGTGCCAGCAGTGGAAGTAGCGGGAGCCAAGAGACCCAGTACTTC. Its translation is CASSGSSGSQETQYF. The whole variable domain, remainder taken from reference TRBV9 and TRBJ2-5, is DSGVTQTPKHLITATGQRVTLRCSPRSGDLSVYWYQQSLDQGLQFLIQYYNGEERAKGNILERFSAQQFPDLHSELNLSSLELGDSALYFCASSGSSGSQETQYFGPGTRLLVL.

In this sample, this clone turned up a few times. In DNA form, the CDR3 reads TGTGCCTGGTCACACAGGGGGTACAAAAACATTCAGTACTTC. Residues: CAWSHRGYKNIQYF. The gene calls are TRBV30 and TRBJ2-4, with TRBD1 matching 8 bases. V lost 5 bases, J lost 3 bases, and 6 bases stayed unmatched. Germline loops: CDR1 GTSNPN, CDR2 SVGIG (reference sequence). This CDR3 is built from 14 residues.

This chain uses TRBV11-3 with TRBJ2-1; D gene unclear. The CDR3 length is 16 residues. Germline-derived CDR1 and CDR2 are SGHNT and YENEEA. V shed 4 bases and J shed 0 bases, with 13 bases lying between them. The CDR3 protein is CASSSRRSSSYNEQFF. CDR3 bases: TGTGCCAGCAGCTCCCGACGGAGCAGCTCCTACAATGAGCAGTTCTTC. The full variable domain, its missing parts supplied by reference TRBV11-3 and TRBJ2-1, is EAGVVQSPRYKIIEKKQPVAFWCNPISGHNTLYWYLQNLGQGPELLIRYENEEAVDDSQLPKDRFSAERLKGVDSTLKIQPAELGDSAVYLCASSSRRSSSYNEQFFGPGTRLTVL.

The V gene is TRBV5-8, the J gene TRBJ1-2, with a tentative D call TRBD1 (6 bases). CDR3 length: 13 amino acids. CDR1 and CDR2 from the germline V gene are SGHTS and YDEGEE. V lost 6 bases and J 3 bases, leaving 12 bases between the germline ends. The CDR3 nucleotides read TGTGCCAGCACGGACAGCCTATACTATGGCTACACCTTC. It codes for CASTDSLYYGYTF.

CDR3 DNA sequence: TGTGCCAGCAGCTTAAGGCACGGGGAAGAGACCCAGTACTTC. Translating it yields CASSLRHGEETQYF. The gene calls are TRBV13 and TRBJ2-5; possibly TRBD2 for D (5 bases). V lost 2 bases and J lost 3, with 10 bases in between. Germline V CDR1 and CDR2: PRHDT, FYEKMQ (reference sequence). The CDR3 is 14 residues long.

This clone occurred once. The chain couples TRBV10-3 to TRBJ2-3, with 11 nucleotides matching TRBD1. This CDR3 has 14 amino acids. Germline CDR1 is ENHRY and CDR2 is SYGVKD. Trimming removed 5 bases from V and 4 bases from J; junction bases left unmatched: 2. CDR3 in amino acids: CAISRTGGSDTQYF. As DNA, the CDR3 is TGTGCCATCAGTCGGACAGGGGGCTCAGATACGCAGTATTTT.

The J gene is TRBJ1-6, the V gene TRBV7-6; D is uncertain. Germline CDR1 SGHVS, CDR2 FNYEAQ. Trimming removed 3 bases at V and 10 bases at J, with 10 bases between. The CDR3 is 13 amino acids. DNA of the CDR3: TGTGCCAGCAGCTTCGGAGGAGAATCACCCCTCCACTTT. Amino acid sequence: CASSFGGESPLHF.

The genes are TRBV5-1 and TRBJ1-3; perhaps TRBD1 as D (5 bases). Deletions cut 3 bases from V and 4 bases from J, with 11 bases between. The CDR3 is 14 residues long. Germline V CDR1 and CDR2: SGHRS, YFSETQ. The CDR3 region is CASSSQGAGNTIYF. CDR3 sequence (DNA): TGCGCCAGCAGCTCGCAGGGTGCGGGAAACACCATATATTTT.

The genes are TRBV10-3 and TRBJ2-5; possible D gene TRBD1, 5 bases. This CDR3 has 12 residues. In germline, CDR1 is ENHRY, CDR2 SYGVKD. With 8 bases removed from V and 4 bases from J, the gap between germline ends came to 11 bases. CDR3 region: CAISGFGETQYF. In DNA form, the CDR3 reads TGTGCCATCTCAGGGTTTGGAGAGACCCAGTACTTC.

This clone was picked up one time. The chain combines TRBV10-3 with TRBJ2-1, with 8 bases matching TRBD2. V trimming: 11 bases; J trimming: 6 bases; junction bases outside the gene matches: 9. Germline lookup yields CDR1 ENHRY and CDR2 SYGVKD. The CDR3 covers 13 residues. The DNA for the CDR3 is TGTGCCTCCCGCGGGGGGCCGGGCAATGAGCAGTTCTTC. This encodes CASRGGPGNEQFF.

The gene calls are TRBV2 and TRBJ2-1, with 7 bases identical to TRBD2. V lost 8 bases, J lost 7 bases, and 14 bases stayed unmatched. Looked up from germline, CDR1 is SNHLY and CDR2 is FYNNEI. The CDR3 covers 15 residues. The CDR3 DNA reads as TGTGCCAGCTTGACCAAGCGGGGCCTAGGGAATGAGCAGTTCTTC. This translates into CASLTKRGLGNEQFF.

CDR3 DNA sequence: TGTGCCAGCAGCTTAGGCACACGTAGCAATCAGCCCCAGCATTTT. Amino acids: CASSLGTRSNQPQHF. The chain links TRBV7-8 to TRBJ1-5; no definite D call. The germline V gene encodes CDR1 SGHVS and CDR2 FQNEAQ. Deletions cut 1 base from V and 0 bases from J, with 7 bases between. This CDR3 contains 15 residues.

The chain couples TRBV2 to TRBJ1-3; D possibly corresponds to TRBD1 (5 bases). The germline gives CDR1 SNHLY, CDR2 FYNNEI. The V end lost 6 bases, the J end lost 1 base, and 16 bases lay between the germline ends. This CDR3 contains 16 residues. Here the CDR3 reads CASSRIQGGSGNTIYF. DNA for the CDR3: TGTGCCAGCAGCAGAATCCAGGGAGGATCTGGAAACACCATATATTTT.

The chain employs TRBV18 and TRBJ1-5, with 9 bases aligning to TRBD1. Trimming removed 2 bases from V and 5 bases from J; junction bases left unmatched: 4. Germline V CDR1 and CDR2: KGHSH, LQKENI. There are 15 residues in the CDR3. The DNA of the CDR3 is TGTGCCAGCTCACCATCACAGGGGGCGCATCAGCCCCAGCATTTT. Its protein is CASSPSQGAHQPQHF.

With respect to this clone: A junction boundary mismatches the germline segment, possibly from a read error. V usage is TRBV5-4 and J usage is TRBJ2-6; the D gene is possibly TRBD1 (5 bases). CDR1 and CDR2 from the germline V gene are SGHNT and YYREEE (reference sequence). This CDR3 is 16 amino acids long. CDR3 bases: TGTGCCAGCAGCCCTGGGCGGACGACTGGGGCCAACGGCCTGACTTTC. Translating it yields CASSPGRTTGANGLTF.

As for this clone: Germline is not matched at one junction end, which may reflect a read error. The V gene is TRBV6-6, the J gene TRBJ2-6; TRBD1 agrees at 7 bases. Germline V CDR1 and CDR2: MNHNY, SVGAGI (reference sequence). The CDR3 is 16 residues long. For the CDR3, the DNA is TGTGCCAGCAGTTACCGCACAGGGGCTGGGGCCAACGGCCTGACTTTC. The encoded protein is CASSYRTGAGANGLTF.

The rearrangement joins TRBV11-2 to TRBJ2-1; TRBD1 matches at 7 bases. The CDR3 covers 15 residues. V lost 4 bases and J lost 2; bases outside the gene matches: 5. CDR1 is SGHAT and CDR2 is FQNNGV in the germline V gene. CDR3 amino acids: CASSSYRGPYNEQFF. CDR3 DNA: TGTGCCAGCAGCTCATACAGGGGACCCTACAATGAGCAGTTCTTC. Together with reference TRBV11-2 and TRBJ2-1, the CDR3 gives the full variable domain: EAGVAQSPRYKIIEKRQSVAFWCNPISGHATLYWYQQILGQGPKLLIQFQNNGVVDDSQLPKDRFSAERLKGVDSTLKIQPAKLEDSAVYLCASSSYRGPYNEQFFGPGTRLTVL.

The chain links TRBV6-1 to TRBJ2-2, with D maybe TRBD2 (5 bases). CDR1 and CDR2 from the germline V gene are MNHNS and SASEGT. V was pared by 1 base and J by 3 bases, with 6 bases between. This CDR3 contains 14 residues. The CDR3 DNA follows: TGTGCCAGCAGTGAAGGGACTTACACCGGGGAGCTGTTTTTT. This sequence encodes CASSEGTYTGELFF.

J is TRBJ2-5 and V is TRBV2; a possible D gene is TRBD1 (6 bases). The J call may be wrong; the DNA end is better matched by TRBJ2-7. This CDR3 comprises 13 residues. Germline V gene data show CDR1 as SNHLY and CDR2 as FYNNEI. The CDR3, as DNA: TGTGCCAGCAGCAGGGACACCCTCTACGAGCAGTACTTC. Amino acid sequence: CASSRDTLYEQYF.

This chain links TRBV6-5 with TRBJ1-6; D is perhaps TRBD1 (5 bases). The CDR3 spans 15 residues. The germline V gene has CDR1 MNHEY and CDR2 SVGAGI. Trimming took 6 bases from V and 7 from J, leaving 16 bases between them. The CDR3 bases are TGTGCCAGCAGCGGGGCGGGACCCCGGAATTCACCCCTCCACTTT. It yields the protein CASSGAGPRNSPLHF.

The chain couples TRBV27 to TRBJ1-1; the D gene is possibly TRBD1 (6 bases). Trimming cost V 6 bases and J 4 bases, with 15 bases left between them. CDR3 length: 14 amino acids. Germline V gene lookup returns CDR1 MNHEY and CDR2 SMNVEV (reference sequence). The CDR3 DNA sequence: TGTGCCAGCAGAACCTGGACAGACGCCACTGAAGCTTTCTTT. Translating gives CASRTWTDATEAFF.

This clone was seen more than once but under ten times. The CDR3 loop reads CAWGRGVAREQYF. The CDR3, as DNA: TGTGCCTGGGGGCGGGGGGTCGCGAGGGAGCAGTACTTC. This chain connects TRBV30 to TRBJ2-7; 8 bases align to TRBD2. V was clipped by 5 bases and J by 7 bases; unmatched bases: 10. The germline gives CDR1 GTSNPN, CDR2 SVGIG (reference sequence). The CDR3 extends over 13 amino acids. The full variable domain, completed using reference TRBV30 and TRBJ2-7, is SQTIHQWPATLVQPVGSPLSLECTVEGTSNPNLYWYRQAAGRGLQLLFYSVGIGQISSEVPQNLSASRPQDRQFILSSKKLLLSDSGFYLCAWGRGVAREQYFGPGTRLTVT.

The chain joins TRBV7-9 to TRBJ1-5; the D is unclear. This CDR3 region has 14 residues. Germline-derived CDR1 and CDR2 are SEHNR and FQNEAQ (reference sequence). V was cut by 0 bases and J by 3 bases, with 6 bases left in between. The CDR3 protein is CASSLASYNQPQHF. The CDR3 region has the DNA TGTGCCAGCAGCTTAGCGTCCTACAATCAGCCCCAGCATTTT.

This rearrangement joins TRBV5-1 to TRBJ1-6, with 7 bases matching TRBD1. This CDR3 comprises 15 residues. The germline V gene has CDR1 SGHRS and CDR2 YFSETQ. After removal of 1 base from V and 10 bases from J, the junction contained 8 bases not matched to a gene. CDR3 nucleotide sequence: TGCGCCAGCAGCTTGTCCGGGGACAGTCGGTCACCCCTCCACTTT. This encodes CASSLSGDSRSPLHF.

The gene calls are TRBV19 and TRBJ1-6; 10 bases fit TRBD1. The V gene end was trimmed by 5 bases and the J gene end by 8 bases; junction bases not matched to a gene: 6. CDR3 size: 15 residues. CDR1 LNHDA and CDR2 SQIVND come from the germline V gene (reference sequence). The CDR3 sequence is CASSYWTGGYSPLHF. The CDR3 nucleotides read TGTGCCAGTAGTTACTGGACAGGGGGTTATTCACCCCTCCACTTT.

The chain combines TRBV27 with TRBJ2-2; TRBD2 aligns across 13 bases. The germline V gene encodes CDR1 MNHEY and CDR2 SMNVEV (reference sequence). J lost 6 bases, V lost 4 bases, and 5 bases had no gene match. This CDR3 is built from 16 residues. The CDR3: CASSSQTSGGAGELFF. CDR3 sequence (DNA): TGTGCCAGCAGTTCTCAAACTAGCGGGGGGGCCGGGGAGCTGTTTTTT.

Note on this clone: Within the sample, other DNA sequences also encode this same CDR3. This sequence joins TRBV5-1 and TRBJ2-6; D perhaps matches TRBD1 (5 bases). Deletions cut 2 bases from V and 0 bases from J, with 6 bases between. Germline V gene lookup returns CDR1 SGHRS and CDR2 YFSETQ. This CDR3 comprises 15 residues. The CDR3 DNA is TGCGCCAGCAGCTTAGACAGCTCTGGGGCCAACGTCCTGACTTTC. It is translated as CASSLDSSGANVLTF.